The T cell receptor beta chain under discussion was sequenced for a study of shared clonotypes between healthy human individuals. Profiling relied on immunoSEQ multiplex PCR, and the TCRdb table lists in-frame clones only, not all of them. The repertoire holds about 1.4 million clones, with approximately 97% as singletons. The CDR3 length is 14 residues. Per the germline V gene, CDR1 is SGDLS and CDR2 is YYNGEE. Deletions cut 0 bases from V and 6 bases from J, with 9 bases between. V gene TRBV9 combines with J gene TRBJ2-2; D gene unclear. The material sequenced was naive CD4+ T cells sorted from blood. Subset specified: CD45RA+ positively selected. This TCR was sampled from a man aged 25-45 years in good health. The CDR3 spells CASSVGTPAGELFF. CDR3 DNA: TGTGCCAGCAGCGTAGGTACCCCGGCCGGGGAGCTGTTTTTT.